The present entry profiles one T cell receptor beta chain with its context. What it binds is not known. At one end the junction does not follow the germline gene, possibly because of a read error. This sample was taken from a study of tumor and adjacent non-tumor tissue in lung cancer. Study background: Stage I to III disease affected 9 to 10 men and roughly five women aged about 31 to 80. Study observations and caveats: Tumor repertoires had a smaller top 100 clone share than normal lung. Compared with tumor, normal lung showed significantly lower TCR diversity.

A modified ARM-PCR protocol with three rounds of nested PCR amplified TCRbeta. TCRdb processed the multiplex PCR reads anew with MiXCR; each CDR3 protein has one entry. The data contain over 130,000 distinct CDR3 sequences, around two thirds of them singletons. This CDR3 contains 15 residues. From germline, CDR1 is SGHAT and CDR2 FQNNGV. This sample's RNA came from whole unsorted tissue. The TCR sequence derives from a man aged 60 to 75 with small cell lung cancer. The chain links TRBV11-2 to TRBJ2-2, with D possibly TRBD2 on 5 matching bases. The sequenced material came from lung tumor tissue. CDR3 residues: CASSPLDGGIGKLFF. The CDR3 bases are TGTGCCAGCAGCCCCTTAGATGGAGGCATCGGGAAGCTGTTTTTT.